What follows describes a single T cell receptor (beta chain). Produced via immunoSEQ multiplex PCR; TCRdb's table is partial and in-frame only. The sample lists about 120,000 clones, approximately 92% seen once, with around 0.52% in the top ten. The data were obtained in a study of control samples from healthy donors and cancer patients. CDR3 size: 15 residues. The germline V gene has CDR1 MGHRA and CDR2 YSYEKL. V was shortened by 4 bases and J by 0 bases, with 12 bases between the two germline ends. This receptor was taken from an elderly man with head and neck cancer. Sequenced input: PBMCs. The chain uses TRBV4-1 and TRBJ2-5, with a weak D call TRBD2 (6 bases). In DNA, the CDR3 is TGCGCCAGCAGCCGGCCCACGGGGGACCAAGAGACCCAGTACTTC. It is translated as CASSRPTGDQETQYF.